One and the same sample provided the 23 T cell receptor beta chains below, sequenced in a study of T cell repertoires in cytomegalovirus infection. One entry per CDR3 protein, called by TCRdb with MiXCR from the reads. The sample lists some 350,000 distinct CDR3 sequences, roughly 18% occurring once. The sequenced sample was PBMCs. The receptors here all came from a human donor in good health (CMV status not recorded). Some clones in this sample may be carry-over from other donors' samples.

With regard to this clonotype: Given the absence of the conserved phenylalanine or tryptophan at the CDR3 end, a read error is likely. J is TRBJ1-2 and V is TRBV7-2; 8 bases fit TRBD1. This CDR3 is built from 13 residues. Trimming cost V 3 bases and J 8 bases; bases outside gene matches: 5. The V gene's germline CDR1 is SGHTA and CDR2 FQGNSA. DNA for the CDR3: TGTGCCAGCAGCTTGACAGGGGTCGAAGGCTACACCCTC. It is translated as CASSLTGVEGYTL.

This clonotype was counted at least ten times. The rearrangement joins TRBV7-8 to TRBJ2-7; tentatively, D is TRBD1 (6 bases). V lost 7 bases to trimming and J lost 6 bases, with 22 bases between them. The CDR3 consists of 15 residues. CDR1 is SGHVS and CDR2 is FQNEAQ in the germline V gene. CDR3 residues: CASTQQGGGLREQYF. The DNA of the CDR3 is TGTGCCAGCACACAACAGGGCGGAGGTCTCCGCGAGCAGTACTTC.

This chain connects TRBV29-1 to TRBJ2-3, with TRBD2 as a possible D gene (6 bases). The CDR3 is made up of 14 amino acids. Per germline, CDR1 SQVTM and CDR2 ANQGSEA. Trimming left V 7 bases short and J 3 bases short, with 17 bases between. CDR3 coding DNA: TGCAGCGGGCGGGACTTAGAGATAACAGATACGCAGTATTTT. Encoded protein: CSGRDLEITDTQYF.

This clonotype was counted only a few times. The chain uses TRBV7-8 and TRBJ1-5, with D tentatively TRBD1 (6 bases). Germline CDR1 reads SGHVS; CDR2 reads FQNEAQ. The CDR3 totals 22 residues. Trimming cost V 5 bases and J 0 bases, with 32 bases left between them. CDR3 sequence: CASSPSLWVVAGELYSNQPQHF. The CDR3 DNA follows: TGTGCCAGCAGCCCTTCCCTATGGGTGGTGGCAGGGGAACTTTATAGCAATCAGCCCCAGCATTTT.

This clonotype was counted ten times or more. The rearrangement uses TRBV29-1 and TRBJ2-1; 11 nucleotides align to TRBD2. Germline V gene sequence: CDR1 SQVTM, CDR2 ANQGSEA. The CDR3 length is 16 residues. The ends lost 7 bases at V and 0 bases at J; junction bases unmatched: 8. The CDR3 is CSALLGTSGSYNEQFF. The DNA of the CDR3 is TGCAGCGCACTCCTCGGGACTAGCGGCTCCTACAATGAGCAGTTCTTC.

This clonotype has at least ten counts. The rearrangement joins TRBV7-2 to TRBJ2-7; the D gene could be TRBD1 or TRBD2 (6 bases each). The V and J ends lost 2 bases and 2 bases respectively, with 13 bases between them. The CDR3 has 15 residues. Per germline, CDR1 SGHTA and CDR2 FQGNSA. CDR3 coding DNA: TGTGCCAGCAGCTTATCCCAAGGGGGGCCCTACGAGCAGTACTTC. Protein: CASSLSQGGPYEQYF.

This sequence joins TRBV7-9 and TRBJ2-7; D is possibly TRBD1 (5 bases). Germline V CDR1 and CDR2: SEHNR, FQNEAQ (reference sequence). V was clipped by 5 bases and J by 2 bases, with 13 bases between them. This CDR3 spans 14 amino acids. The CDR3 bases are TGTGCCAGCAGCCCGGACATAATCCCCTACGAGCAGTACTTC. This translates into CASSPDIIPYEQYF.

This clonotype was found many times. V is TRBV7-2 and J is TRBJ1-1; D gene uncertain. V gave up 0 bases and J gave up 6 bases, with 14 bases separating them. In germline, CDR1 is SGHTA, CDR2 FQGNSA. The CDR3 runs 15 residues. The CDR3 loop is CASSLATGLKAEAFF. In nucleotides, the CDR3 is TGTGCCAGCAGCTTAGCGACTGGGTTAAAGGCTGAAGCTTTCTTT.

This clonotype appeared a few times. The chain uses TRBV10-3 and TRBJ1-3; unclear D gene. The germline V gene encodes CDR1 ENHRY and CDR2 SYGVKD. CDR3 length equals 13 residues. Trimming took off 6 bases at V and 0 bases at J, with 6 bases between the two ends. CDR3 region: CAIRLSSGNTIYF. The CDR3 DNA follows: TGTGCCATCAGGCTCAGCTCTGGAAACACCATATATTTT.

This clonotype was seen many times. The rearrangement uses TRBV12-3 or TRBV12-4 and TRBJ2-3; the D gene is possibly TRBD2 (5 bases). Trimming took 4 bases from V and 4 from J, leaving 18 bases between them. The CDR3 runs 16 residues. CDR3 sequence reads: CASSSRTVARADTQYF. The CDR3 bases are TGTGCCAGCAGTTCGAGGACTGTGGCACGCGCAGATACGCAGTATTTT.

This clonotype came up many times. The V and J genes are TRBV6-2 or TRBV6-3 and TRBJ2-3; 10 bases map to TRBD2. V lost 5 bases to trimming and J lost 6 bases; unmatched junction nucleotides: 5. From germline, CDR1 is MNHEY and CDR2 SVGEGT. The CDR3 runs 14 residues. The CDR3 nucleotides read TGTGCCAGCAGTCCCGGGACTAGCGTTGATACGCAGTATTTT. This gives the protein CASSPGTSVDTQYF.

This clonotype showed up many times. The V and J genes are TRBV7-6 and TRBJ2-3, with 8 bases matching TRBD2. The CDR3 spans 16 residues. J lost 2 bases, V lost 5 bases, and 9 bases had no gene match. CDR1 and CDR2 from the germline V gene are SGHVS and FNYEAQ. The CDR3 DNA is TGTGCCAGCAGCACCCCCGGGGGGGAGGACACAGATACGCAGTATTTT. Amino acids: CASSTPGGEDTDTQYF.

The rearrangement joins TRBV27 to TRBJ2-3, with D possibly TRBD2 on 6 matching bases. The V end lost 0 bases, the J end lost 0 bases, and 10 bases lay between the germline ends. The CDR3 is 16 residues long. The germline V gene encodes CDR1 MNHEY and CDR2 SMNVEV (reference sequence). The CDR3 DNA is TGTGCCAGCAGTTTATCGCGGGACCTTAGCACAGATACGCAGTATTTT. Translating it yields CASSLSRDLSTDTQYF.

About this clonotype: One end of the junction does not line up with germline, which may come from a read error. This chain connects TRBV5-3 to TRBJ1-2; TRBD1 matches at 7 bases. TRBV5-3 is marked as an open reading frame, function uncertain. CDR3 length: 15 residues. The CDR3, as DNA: TGTGCCAGCAGCTTGGGACAGAGAGCTAACTATGGCTACACCTTC. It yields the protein CASSLGQRANYGYTF.

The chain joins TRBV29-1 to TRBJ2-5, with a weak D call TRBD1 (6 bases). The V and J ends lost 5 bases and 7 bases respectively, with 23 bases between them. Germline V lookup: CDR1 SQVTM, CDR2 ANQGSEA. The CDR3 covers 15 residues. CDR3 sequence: CSVLTTGEIQGTQYF. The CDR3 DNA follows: TGCAGCGTTCTTACCACCGGGGAGATACAGGGGACCCAGTACTTC.

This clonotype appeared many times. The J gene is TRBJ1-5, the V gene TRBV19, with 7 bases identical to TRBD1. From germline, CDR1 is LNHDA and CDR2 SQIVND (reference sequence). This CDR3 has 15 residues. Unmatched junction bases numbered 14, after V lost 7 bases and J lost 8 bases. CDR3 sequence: CASNTATGSGEPQHF. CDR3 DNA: TGTGCCAGTAACACCGCGACAGGGAGTGGCGAGCCCCAGCATTTT.

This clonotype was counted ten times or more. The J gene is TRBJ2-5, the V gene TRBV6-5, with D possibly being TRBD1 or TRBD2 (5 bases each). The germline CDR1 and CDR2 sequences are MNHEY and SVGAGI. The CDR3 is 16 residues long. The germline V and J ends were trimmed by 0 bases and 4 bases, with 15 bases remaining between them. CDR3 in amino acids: CASSYSGTPLAETQYF. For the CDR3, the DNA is TGTGCCAGCAGTTACTCAGGGACGCCCCTGGCAGAGACCCAGTACTTC.

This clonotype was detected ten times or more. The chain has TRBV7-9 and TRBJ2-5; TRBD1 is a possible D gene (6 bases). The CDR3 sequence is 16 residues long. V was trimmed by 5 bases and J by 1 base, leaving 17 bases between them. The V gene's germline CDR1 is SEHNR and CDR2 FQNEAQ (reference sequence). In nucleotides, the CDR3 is TGTGCCAGCAGCCTCGCCCGGGACAACTTCCAAGAGACCCAGTACTTC. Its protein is CASSLARDNFQETQYF.

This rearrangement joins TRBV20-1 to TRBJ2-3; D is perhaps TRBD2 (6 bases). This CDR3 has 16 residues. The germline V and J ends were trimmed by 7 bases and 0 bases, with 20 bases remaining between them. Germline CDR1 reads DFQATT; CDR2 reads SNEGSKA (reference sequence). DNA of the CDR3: TGCAGTGTGGAGCCACAGCGGGTGAGAAGCACAGATACGCAGTATTTT. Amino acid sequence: CSVEPQRVRSTDTQYF.

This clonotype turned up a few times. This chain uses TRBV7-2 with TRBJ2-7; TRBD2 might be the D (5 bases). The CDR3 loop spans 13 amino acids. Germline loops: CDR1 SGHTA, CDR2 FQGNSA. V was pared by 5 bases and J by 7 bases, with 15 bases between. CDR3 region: CASSSQDSLEQYF. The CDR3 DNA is TGTGCCAGCAGCAGCCAGGACTCTTTGGAGCAGTACTTC.

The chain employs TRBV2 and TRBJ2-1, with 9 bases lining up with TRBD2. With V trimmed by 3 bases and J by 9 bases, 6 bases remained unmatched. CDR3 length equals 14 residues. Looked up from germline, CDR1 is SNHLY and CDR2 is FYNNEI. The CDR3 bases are TGTGCCAGCAGTGATCTAGCGGGGTTCGGTGAGCAGTTCTTC. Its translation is CASSDLAGFGEQFF.

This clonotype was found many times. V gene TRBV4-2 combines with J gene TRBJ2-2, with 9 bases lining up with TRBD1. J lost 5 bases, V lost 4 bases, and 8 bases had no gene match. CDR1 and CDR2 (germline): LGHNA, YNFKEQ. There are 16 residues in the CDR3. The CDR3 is CASSRYTGQGTGELFF. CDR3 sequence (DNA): TGTGCCAGCAGCCGATACACCGGACAGGGGACCGGGGAGCTGTTTTTT.

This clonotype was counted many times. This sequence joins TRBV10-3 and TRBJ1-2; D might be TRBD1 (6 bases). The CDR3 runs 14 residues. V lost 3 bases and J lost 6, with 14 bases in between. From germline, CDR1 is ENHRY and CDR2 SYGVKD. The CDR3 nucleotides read TGTGCCATCAGTGAAAACCAGGGGATCAATGGCTACACCTTC. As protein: CAISENQGINGYTF.